The clone carrying this TCR beta chain was seen at least ten times. Its antigen remains unknown. Patients who underwent sequencing had shown CD8+CD57+ cell expansion by flow cytometry. Severe acquired aplastic anemia was the diagnosis recorded for all patients. The germline V and J ends were trimmed by 0 bases and 9 bases, with 5 bases remaining between them. Germline assignment: CDR1 MNHEY and CDR2 SVGEGT. The CDR3 loop spans 11 amino acids. Both TCR beta VDJ combination and CDR3 sequence profiling were carried out. Genomic DNA was the template for this profiling. Each CDR3 protein gets one entry after TCRdb re-called the reads with MiXCR. The sample contains about 150,000 distinct CDR3 sequences, about 48% of which appear only once. These data originate in a study of CD8+CD57+ T cells in acquired aplastic anemia. Background on the study: Sorted CD4+ and CD8+ cells gave a mean 3.2 ug DNA, range about 0.19 to 27.4 ug. Study-wide findings and caveats: With respect to CD8+ Simpson's diversity, patients and controls did not differ significantly. In common between the patients and the controls were around 30 CD8+ CDR3 sequences.

Sequenced input: sorted CD4+, CD8+, or CD8+CD57+ T cells (not recorded which) from PBMCs. This sequence was found in a human donor with aplastic anemia. The V gene is TRBV6-2 or TRBV6-3, the J gene TRBJ2-5, with a possible D match to TRBD2 (5 bases). This CDR3 reads CASSYSGAQYF. The CDR3 DNA sequence: TGTGCCAGCAGTTACTCCGGGGCCCAGTACTTC.